The clone carrying this T cell receptor beta chain was counted at least ten times. Its antigen is as yet unknown. Four PCR rounds used nested alpha and beta constant region primers plus the SP2 primer. TCRdb used MiXCR to reprocess the 5' RACE reads, holding one entry per CDR3 protein. In the table there are 48,000 or so distinct CDR3 sequences, roughly 4.7% of which are singletons. The data originate from a study of naive and memory T cell subsets. An oligonucleotide containing a UMI was ligated to the 3' end of TCR cDNA. Whole-blood samples were around 2.5 ml of peripheral blood from healthy adult volunteers. The CDR3 is 13 amino acids. Germline lookup yields CDR1 SEHNR and CDR2 FQNEAQ (reference sequence). V trimming: 3 bases; J trimming: 13 bases; junction bases outside the gene matches: 8. Findings and caveats of the study: Potentially, T cell activation and differentiation skew this RNA-based measurement.

The sequence derives from a female donor in good health. The rearrangement links TRBV7-9 to TRBJ2-7, with 11 bases matching TRBD1. CDR3 DNA sequence: TGTGCCAGCAGCTTCCCGGGACAGGGGGGGAAATACTTC. Amino acid sequence: CASSFPGQGGKYF.